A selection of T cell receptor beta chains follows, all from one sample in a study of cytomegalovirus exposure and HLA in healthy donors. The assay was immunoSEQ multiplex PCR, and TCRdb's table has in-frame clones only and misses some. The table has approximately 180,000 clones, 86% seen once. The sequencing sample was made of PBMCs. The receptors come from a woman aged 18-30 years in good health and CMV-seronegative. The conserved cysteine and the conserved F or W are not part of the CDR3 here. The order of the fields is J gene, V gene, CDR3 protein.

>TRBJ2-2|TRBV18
ASSLGQGGTGELF
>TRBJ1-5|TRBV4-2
ASSQGTGGIINQPQH
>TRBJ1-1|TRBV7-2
ASSLEDRETENTEAF
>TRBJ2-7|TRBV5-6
ASSLGQGLGEEQY
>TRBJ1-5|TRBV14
ASSQDNRQRLV
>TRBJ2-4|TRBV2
ASGGDSEFRAKNIQY
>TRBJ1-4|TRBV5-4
ASSPAAGMDEKLF
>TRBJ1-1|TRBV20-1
SARTLDRA
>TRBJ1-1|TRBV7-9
ASSSTGWEAF
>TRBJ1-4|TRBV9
ASSSRDSINEKLF
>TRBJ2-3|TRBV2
ASRARGLDTQY
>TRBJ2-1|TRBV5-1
ASSLFHAGGQEQF
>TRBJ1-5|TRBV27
ASSSGSSNQPQH
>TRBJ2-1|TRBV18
ASSPLDEQF
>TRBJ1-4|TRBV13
ASSQNPGTNEKLF
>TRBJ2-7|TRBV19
ATQGQTLYEQY
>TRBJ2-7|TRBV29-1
SVDSTGGTIGQY